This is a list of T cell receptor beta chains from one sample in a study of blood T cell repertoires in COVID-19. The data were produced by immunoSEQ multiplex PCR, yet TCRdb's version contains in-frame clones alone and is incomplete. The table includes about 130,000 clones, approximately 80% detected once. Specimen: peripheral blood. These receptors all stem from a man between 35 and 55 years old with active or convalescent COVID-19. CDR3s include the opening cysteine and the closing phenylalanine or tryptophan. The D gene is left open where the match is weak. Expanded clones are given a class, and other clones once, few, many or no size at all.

TGTGCCAGCAGTTCCCGACAGGGGGATAGCAATCAGCCCCAGCATTTT	CASSSRQGDSNQPQHF	-	TRBD1	TRBV6-5	TRBJ1-5
TGTGCCAGCAGCTCATACAGGTCCGTCGTGAACACTGAAGCTTTCTTT	CASSSYRSVVNTEAFF	few	-	TRBV7-8	TRBJ1-1
TGTGCCAGCAGCTCCGACACCGGGGAGCTGTTTTTT	CASSSDTGELFF	-	-	TRBV6-5	TRBJ2-2
TGTGCCAGCAGCCTGGGACAGGGGGCTGGGGCCTCTGGAAACACCATATATTTT	CASSLGQGAGASGNTIYF	once	TRBD1	TRBV3-1/TRBV3-2	TRBJ1-3
TGTGCCAGCACCAAATACAGGGGGAGCAATCAGCCCCAGCATTTT	CASTKYRGSNQPQHF	many	TRBD1	TRBV28	TRBJ1-5
TGTGCCAGCAGCTTAGTGGAGGGCACTGAAGCTTTCTTT	CASSLVEGTEAFF	-	-	TRBV11-2	TRBJ1-1
TGTGCCAGCAGCGTAGGATCTAGCTGGGGAGAGACCCAGTACTTC	CASSVGSSWGETQYF	-	-	TRBV9	TRBJ2-5
TGTGCCAGCAGCGCAACGACAGGTCCCCCGTTCTTC	CASSATTGPPFF	-	-	TRBV11-3	TRBJ2-1
TGTGCCAGCAGCTTAACAGGGAGCTCCTACGAGCAGTACTTC	CASSLTGSSYEQYF	-	-	TRBV5-6	TRBJ2-7
TGTGCCAGCAGGTCGACCACCGGGACAGGGGACACTGAAGCTTTCTTT	CASRSTTGTGDTEAFF	-	TRBD1	TRBV7-3	TRBJ1-1
TGTGCCAGCCGGACAGCTCTCCAAAATTCACCCCTCCACTTT	CASRTALQNSPLHF	-	-	TRBV2	TRBJ1-6
TGCGCCAGCAGGCCTCCAGGGAACAGTGGAAACACCATATATTTT	CASRPPGNSGNTIYF	-	-	TRBV5-1	TRBJ1-3
TGTGCCAGCAGCCGGGGGGGTGATGAGCAGTTCTTC	CASSRGGDEQFF	-	TRBD2	TRBV7-3	TRBJ2-1
TGTGCCAGCAGGAAGGGACAGGGTAGCAATCAGCCCCAGCATTTT	CASRKGQGSNQPQHF	-	TRBD1	TRBV6-5	TRBJ1-5
TGTGCCAGCAGTGAAGCGATGGGGGGGGGCCTTGGCTACACCTTC	CASSEAMGGGLGYTF	-	-	TRBV2	TRBJ1-2
TGCAGCGTCCAAACCGGGACAGGACCTTCATTAGGCACTGAAGCTTTCTTT	CSVQTGTGPSLGTEAFF	once	TRBD1	TRBV29-1	TRBJ1-1
TGTGCCAGCAGCGACAGGTATACTGGAAACACCATATATTTT	CASSDRYTGNTIYF	once	-	TRBV7-9	TRBJ1-3
TGCGCCAGCAGCCAAGAGCCGGCTAGCGGGGTGGAGCAGTTCTTC	CASSQEPASGVEQFF	-	TRBD2	TRBV4-3	TRBJ2-1
TGTGCCAGCAGCCAGAGGACAGCGAACACCGGGGAGCTGTTTTTT	CASSQRTANTGELFF	-	-	TRBV14	TRBJ2-2
TGTGCCAGCAACGGGGGGCCCAAAAACATTCAGTACTTC	CASNGGPKNIQYF	-	-	TRBV7-2	TRBJ2-4
TGTGCCAGCCGAGGACAGGGGCAAGAGACCCAGTACTTC	CASRGQGQETQYF	-	TRBD1	TRBV7-9	TRBJ2-5
TGTGCCAGCTCATCGACGGACTACTCTGGAAACACCATATATTTT	CASSSTDYSGNTIYF	few	-	TRBV18	TRBJ1-3
TGTGCCAGCAGTTTCCTCGGACAGGGAGGCTTTGCGGCTTTCTTT	CASSFLGQGGFAAFF	-	TRBD1	TRBV27	TRBJ1-1
TGTGCCAGCAGCCCCGGGACTAGGGGTCTCGAGCAGTACTTC	CASSPGTRGLEQYF	-	TRBD2	TRBV13	TRBJ2-7
TGTGCCAGCAGTTTATCGGGGGGTGCGAGCATGATGTATTTT	CASSLSGGASMMYF	-	-	TRBV27	TRBJ2-3
TGTGCCAGCTTGGGACAGGGGGCACGTGGCTACACCTTC	CASLGQGARGYTF	-	TRBD1	TRBV27	TRBJ1-2
TGTGCCAGCAGTGAAGCCGGGGGGCAGGCCTATGGCTACACCTTC	CASSEAGGQAYGYTF	-	-	TRBV2	TRBJ1-2
TGTGCCAGCTCACCACTCGGGACAGGGGGCAAAGATTCACCCCTCCACTTT	CASSPLGTGGKDSPLHF	-	TRBD1	TRBV18	TRBJ1-6